This section outlines one TCR beta chain sequence together with its context. This entry comes from a study of blood T cell repertoires in COVID-19. Study information: Sites in the United States, Italy and Spain provided acute and convalescent COVID-19 samples. Sample material is recorded as cDNA or gDNA derived from T cells, B-cell-depleted T cells, or PBMCs.

In the authors' workflow: Estimates of nucleated cell counts were drawn from the amplification of reference gene primers. TCRdb keeps only in-frame clones here, not all; method: immunoSEQ multiplex PCR. For V, J and clone size, that table is used; D and trimming come from the DNA. Among under 300,000 clones listed, around 80% were seen once. V was trimmed by 4 bases and J by 3 bases, leaving 11 bases between them. The CDR3 loop spans 14 amino acids. The germline gives CDR1 SNHLY, CDR2 FYNNEI. Sequenced material: peripheral blood. The chain couples TRBV2 to TRBJ2-3, with a weak D call TRBD2 (6 bases). The clonotype comes from a woman in her thirties or forties with active or convalescent COVID-19. The DNA for the CDR3 is TGTGCCAGCAGTGTAGGTGCGGGGACAGATACGCAGTATTTT. As protein: CASSVGAGTDTQYF.